This T cell receptor beta chain was retrieved from a study of blood T cells in healthy people across ages (dated by TCRdb to the mid-2010s). As for the study more broadly: In model experiments, template switching captured about one uniquely barcoded TCR beta cDNA molecule for every two T cells. For two donors (one aged 18 to 29 and one aged 80 or older), the study analyzed two additional independent replicas of 1 million unique cDNA reads from the same blood draw. Donors of different ages were randomly distributed across sequencing lanes to avoid experimental bias. To track age-related changes in TCR beta repertoire diversity, the study relied on deep sequencing normalized with unique cDNA molecular identifiers. Four age groups were formed from the donors: young (average roughly 15 years), middle-aged (around 37), aged (roughly 59) and long-lived (less than 85).

Overall study results and their limits: The long-lived group showed more naive CD4+ T cells, fewer expanded clones and increased TCR diversity than the aged group, suggesting age selection. Estimates of total diversity based on one million sequenced T cells were considered lower bounds and underestimates. There was a strong correlation between observed TCR beta diversity and the percentage of naive T cells measured by flow cytometry. As age increased, observed TCR beta diversity per million T cells dropped in a roughly linear way, and a significant reduction was already evident by age 40. The CMV infection status of donors was not known, potentially confounding age-related changes in expanded clonotypes. Since profiling was done on bulk unsorted PBMCs, naive and antigen-experienced compartments could not be conclusively compared.

The donors were around 39 Caucasian individuals from Russia, aged about 6 to 95 years, who were systemically healthy. Each donor gave 9.5 to 10 milliliters of peripheral blood, drawn into EDTA-treated Vacutainer tubes. PBMCs were isolated by Ficoll-Paque density-gradient centrifugation, with at least 6.5 million obtained per sample. Total RNA, at least 6 micrograms per sample, was extracted from PBMCs with Trizol reagent. For every donor, an aliquot of PBMCs went through flow cytometry to measure the percentages of naive CD45RAhigh/CD27high T cells. This clonotype was observed at least ten times. The antigen it recognizes is unknown. Within one base of it there is no much larger clone, and no base qualities were kept. Including cysteine and phenylalanine, the CDR3 has 14 amino acids. Only the CDR3 region is kept as DNA, spanning 42 bases read in frame from base 1. V loses 1 base, J loses 4 bases, and the germline ends lie 6 bases apart. CDR1 and CDR2, looked up from the germline V gene, are SGDLS and YYNGEE.

The library was built by means of 5' RACE. The instrument was an Illumina HiSeq 2500. A second roughly 7 to 11 cycle PCR used a sample-barcoded 5' primer and a J-beta primer mix. A unique molecular identifier was introduced onto each TCR beta cDNA molecule by a template-switch 5' adaptor carrying 12 random nucleotides. Each sample yielded at least 2.5 million CDR3-containing paired-end reads. First-strand cDNA was synthesized from all RNA with the Mint cDNA synthesis kit, primed by a TRBC-specific oligonucleotide. Following uracil-DNA glycosylase treatment, a first 18-cycle PCR with universal primers M1SS and BC2_uni_R was performed on all cDNA. The authors processed their data as follows. For normalization, 1 million high-quality reads were randomly selected from each sample, with every read carrying a distinct molecular identifier. Reads sharing molecular identifiers were discarded rather than binned into consensus sequences. MiTCR, run with a Q25 quality threshold and the strictest error-elimination algorithm, handled CDR3 identification, clonotype clustering and error correction. A nonparametric unseen species model with Euler transformation was used to estimate a lower bound on total TCR beta diversity. In TCRdb, the public reads were trimmed at Q25 with fastp and aligned with MiXCR, with productive beta chains retained. Each CDR3 protein appears once, grouped with its most common genes and DNA. These V and J calls are TCRdb output, not the study's own analysis. For this sample there are some 1.5 million distinct CDR3 sequences; roughly 30% appear just once. Clones ranked in the top ten supply approximately 7.7% of the sample.

The sequenced sample was blood. This sequence originates from a woman under 40 in good health. The chain uses TRBV9 and TRBJ2-6; the D gene identity is not certain. For the CDR3, the sequence is CASSVPAGANVLTF. The DNA sequence is given as TGTGCCAGCAGCGTACCGGCAGGGGCCAACGTCCTGACTTTC.